Listed here are 22 T cell receptor beta chains from one sample, sequenced in a study of T cell responses to AZD1222 COVID-19 vaccine. This table comes from immunoSEQ multiplex PCR, and its TCRdb copy is limited to in-frame clones, with some not included. This sample has around 200,000 clones, with more than 75% found just once. The sequenced sample was peripheral blood, obtained on day 0 of AZD1222 vaccination. Receptor source: an adult in good health.

CDR3 in amino acids: CASSLGTGRNQPQHF. The CDR3 DNA is TGTGCCAGCAGCTTGGGGACAGGTAGAAATCAGCCCCAGCATTTT. The chain employs TRBV5-6 and TRBJ1-5; 7 bases are shared with TRBD1. This CDR3 is 15 amino acids long. CDR1 is SGHDT and CDR2 is YYEEEE in the germline V gene. The V gene end was trimmed by 0 bases and the J gene end by 4 bases; junction bases not matched to a gene: 4.

V usage is TRBV24-1 and J usage is TRBJ1-1; no clear D gene. Germline V gene data show CDR1 as KGHDR and CDR2 as SFDVKD. Trimming pared 6 bases from V and 5 bases from J, leaving 12 bases between. This CDR3 region has 13 residues. The CDR3 region has the DNA TGTGCCACCAGTCGACACGATGGGACTGAAGCTTTCTTT. It is translated as CATSRHDGTEAFF.

Comments on this clone: Other nucleotide sequences from this sample produce the same CDR3. This chain joins TRBV9 and TRBJ1-5, with no clear D. V lost 0 bases, J lost 3 bases, and 10 bases lay in between. The CDR3 has 15 amino acids. The germline gives CDR1 SGDLS, CDR2 YYNGEE. CDR3 sequence reads: CASSVGQQVNQPQHF. CDR3 nucleotide sequence: TGTGCCAGCAGCGTAGGGCAGCAGGTCAATCAGCCCCAGCATTTT.

A word on this clone: One end of the junction varies from germline; a read error may be responsible. This chain links TRBV4-2 with TRBJ2-5; D remains ambiguous. CDR3 length: 10 residues. Germline loops: CDR1 LGHNA, CDR2 YNFKEQ. The CDR3 DNA sequence: TGTGCCAGCATGCCAGAGAGCCAGTACTTC. Its translation: CASMPESQYF.

The chain couples TRBV9 to TRBJ2-7; 10 bases map to TRBD2. Trimming cost V 4 bases and J 0 bases; bases outside gene matches: 7. This CDR3 spans 16 amino acids. Germline assignment: CDR1 SGDLS and CDR2 YYNGEE. Written as DNA, the CDR3 is TGTGCCAGCAGCCCCCGGATAGCGGGGGGCTCCTACGAGCAGTACTTC. Translation gives CASSPRIAGGSYEQYF. The complete variable domain, with remaining parts taken from reference TRBV9 and TRBJ2-7, reads DSGVTQTPKHLITATGQRVTLRCSPRSGDLSVYWYQQSLDQGLQFLIQYYNGEERAKGNILERFSAQQFPDLHSELNLSSLELGDSALYFCASSPRIAGGSYEQYFGPGTRLTVT.

The rearrangement links TRBV19 to TRBJ2-1, with 8 nucleotides matching TRBD2. Trimming at V came to 3 bases and at J to 7 bases, leaving 11 bases not matched to a gene. Germline values: CDR1 LNHDA, CDR2 SQIVND (reference sequence). CDR3 length: 16 amino acids. The CDR3 coding sequence is TGTGCCAGTAGTATGTTCGCGACTAGCGTATATAATGAGCAGTTCTTC. It translates to CASSMFATSVYNEQFF.

As to this clone: Different DNA sequences within this sample yield the same CDR3. V gene TRBV4-2 combines with J gene TRBJ1-3; a possible D gene is TRBD1 (5 bases). Germline V gene sequence: CDR1 LGHNA, CDR2 YNFKEQ. CDR3 length: 15 residues. V shed 3 bases and J shed 2 bases, with 11 bases lying between them. CDR3 DNA: TGTGCCAGCAGCCAGGTTACAGGTGCTGGAAACACCATATATTTT. As protein: CASSQVTGAGNTIYF.

The chain combines TRBV29-1 with TRBJ2-3; a weak D match, TRBD2 (6 bases). The CDR3 totals 15 residues. V shed 6 bases and J shed 6 bases, with 22 bases lying between them. In germline, CDR1 is SQVTM, CDR2 ANQGSEA. CDR3 nucleotides: TGCAGCGTCCCCCTGTCCGCCTACCGGGGGGATACGCAGTATTTT. Protein: CSVPLSAYRGDTQYF.

Turning to this clone: A junction boundary mismatches the germline segment, possibly from a read error. The chain links TRBV2 to TRBJ2-7, with TRBD1 matching 9 bases. CDR1 and CDR2 from the germline V gene are SNHLY and FYNNEI. CDR3 length equals 14 residues. CDR3 amino acids: CASSEGTGRYEQYF. CDR3 bases: TGTGCCAGCAGCGAAGGGACAGGGAGGTACGAGCAGTACTTC.

CDR3 residues: CAGGREITEAFF. The DNA for the CDR3 is TGTGCTGGGGGCAGGGAGATCACTGAAGCTTTCTTT. This chain uses TRBV12-5 with TRBJ1-1; possibly TRBD1 for D (6 bases). V was shortened by 11 bases and J by 4 bases, with 14 bases between the two germline ends. The germline V gene encodes CDR1 LGHNT and CDR2 FRNRAP. The length of the CDR3 is 12 residues.

The chain is built from TRBV19 and TRBJ1-2; the D gene is possibly TRBD1 (6 bases). The germline V gene has CDR1 LNHDA and CDR2 SQIVND (reference sequence). V dropped 1 base and J dropped 1 base, with 7 bases sitting between them. This CDR3 comprises 14 residues. This chain's CDR3 is CASSIARGNYGYTF. DNA for the CDR3: TGTGCCAGTAGTATAGCCAGGGGTAACTATGGCTACACCTTC.

This chain links TRBV9 with TRBJ2-7; D perhaps matches TRBD1 (5 bases). The CDR3 has 12 amino acids. Deletions cut 7 bases from V and 6 bases from J, with 14 bases between. Germline-derived CDR1 and CDR2 are SGDLS and YYNGEE. The CDR3 region is CASGGGAFEQYF. For the CDR3, the DNA is TGTGCCAGCGGCGGTGGGGCGTTCGAGCAGTACTTC. Drawing the rest from reference TRBV9 and TRBJ2-7, the complete variable domain is DSGVTQTPKHLITATGQRVTLRCSPRSGDLSVYWYQQSLDQGLQFLIQYYNGEERAKGNILERFSAQQFPDLHSELNLSSLELGDSALYFCASGGGAFEQYFGPGTRLTVT.

The rearrangement links TRBV9 to TRBJ2-3; 12 bases are shared with TRBD1. V lost 3 bases, J lost 4 bases, and 6 bases stayed unmatched. Germline V CDR1 and CDR2: SGDLS, YYNGEE. This CDR3 is 16 amino acids long. CDR3 sequence reads: CASSARDRGPADTQYF. The CDR3 bases are TGTGCCAGCAGCGCAAGGGACAGGGGGCCTGCAGATACGCAGTATTTT.

This clone was found once. The J gene is TRBJ1-5, the V gene TRBV6-5; D not certain. The V gene lost 6 bases and the J gene lost 2 bases, with 11 bases spanning the gap. The germline V gene encodes CDR1 MNHEY and CDR2 SVGAGI. This CDR3 has 14 residues. As DNA, the CDR3 is TGTGCCAGCAGGGCTGTAGGACGCAATCAGCCCCAGCATTTT. Translating it yields CASRAVGRNQPQHF.

V and J are TRBV6-1 and TRBJ1-5; a possible D gene is TRBD1 (5 bases). Germline assignment: CDR1 MNHNS and CDR2 SASEGT. The CDR3 spans 18 residues. Trimming cost V 1 base and J 3 bases, with 19 bases left between them. The CDR3 nucleotides read TGTGCCAGCAGTGAAGAATTTTCGGGTGGGGCACACAATCAGCCCCAGCATTTT. Encoded protein: CASSEEFSGGAHNQPQHF.

The V and J genes are TRBV6-5 and TRBJ1-5; TRBD1 aligns across 8 bases. Germline V lookup: CDR1 MNHEY, CDR2 SVGAGI. This CDR3 has 15 amino acids. J was trimmed by 11 bases and V by 2 bases; bases with no gene match: 11. The CDR3 spells CASSYAGGKARAQHF. The CDR3 DNA is TGTGCCAGCAGTTACGCAGGGGGCAAGGCTCGGGCCCAGCATTTT.

This clone was observed a few times. The chain uses TRBV2 and TRBJ1-1; 8 positions match TRBD1. V was pared by 11 bases and J by 4 bases, with 9 bases of the junction left unmatched. The CDR3 totals 13 residues. Germline CDR1 is SNHLY and CDR2 is FYNNEI. The CDR3 coding sequence is TGTGCCGGACGCCAGGGGGCGTTCACTGAAGCTTTCTTT. It yields the protein CAGRQGAFTEAFF.

The V call is TRBV6-1, the J call TRBJ1-2; tentative D call: TRBD1 (5 bases). Deletions cut 2 bases from V and 6 bases from J, with 16 bases between. Germline V gene lookup returns CDR1 MNHNS and CDR2 SASEGT. CDR3 size: 15 residues. In DNA form, the CDR3 reads TGTGCCAGCAGTGAACAAACAGGACTTTACGATGGCTACACCTTC. Its protein is CASSEQTGLYDGYTF.

CDR3 DNA sequence: TGTGCCAGTAGTACCCGGTTGAGGACTAGCTACGAGCAGTACTTC. The encoded protein is CASSTRLRTSYEQYF. The chain couples TRBV19 to TRBJ2-7; 7 bases are shared with TRBD2. Germline CDR1 is LNHDA and CDR2 is SQIVND (reference sequence). Losses at the gene ends were 4 bases for V and 3 bases for J; bases not matched to a gene: 9. CDR3 length: 15 amino acids. Based on the CDR3 plus reference TRBV19 and TRBJ2-7, the full variable domain is DGGITQSPKYLFRKEGQNVTLSCEQNLNHDAMYWYRQDPGQGLRLIYYSQIVNDFQKGDIAEGYSVSREKKESFPLTVTSAQKNPTAFYLCASSTRLRTSYEQYFGPGTRLTVT.

CDR3: CASIRGTSRADTQYF. The CDR3 nucleotides are TGTGCCAGCATCCGGGGGACTAGTCGCGCAGATACGCAGTATTTT. J is TRBJ2-3 and V is TRBV5-5; TRBD2 agrees at 8 bases. CDR3 length equals 15 residues. V was pared by 6 bases and J by 4 bases, with 10 bases of the junction left unmatched. Germline assignment: CDR1 SGHKS and CDR2 YYEKEE (reference sequence).

This clone was counted between two and nine times. The J gene is TRBJ2-2, the V gene TRBV29-1; the D gene is possibly TRBD2 (5 bases). This CDR3 region has 16 residues. Trimming cost V 2 bases and J 1 base, with 14 bases left between them. Looked up from germline, CDR1 is SQVTM and CDR2 is ANQGSEA. The CDR3 DNA reads TGCAGCGTTGAATCGAATGGTCGGGGGAACACCGGGGAGCTGTTTTTT. It specifies CSVESNGRGNTGELFF.

This clone was picked up a small number of times. The chain employs TRBV3-1 (or the pseudogene TRBV3-2) and TRBJ2-7, with D maybe TRBD1 (5 bases). Germline V CDR1 and CDR2: LGHDT, YNNKEL (reference sequence). The CDR3 runs 17 residues. The V gene lost 5 bases and the J gene lost 0 bases, with 20 bases spanning the gap. This CDR3 reads CASSSHLIAGSSYEQYF. CDR3 sequence (DNA): TGTGCCAGCAGCTCACACCTTATCGCAGGGTCCTCCTACGAGCAGTACTTC.